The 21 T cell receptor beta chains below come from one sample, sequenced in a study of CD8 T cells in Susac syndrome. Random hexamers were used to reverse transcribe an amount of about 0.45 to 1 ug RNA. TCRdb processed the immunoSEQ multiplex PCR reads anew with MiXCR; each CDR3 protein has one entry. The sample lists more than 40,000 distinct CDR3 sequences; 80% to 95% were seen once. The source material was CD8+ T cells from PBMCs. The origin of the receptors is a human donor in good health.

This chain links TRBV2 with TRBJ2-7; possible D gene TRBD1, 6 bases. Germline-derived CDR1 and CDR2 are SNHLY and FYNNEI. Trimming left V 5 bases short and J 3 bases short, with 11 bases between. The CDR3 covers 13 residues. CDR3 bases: TGTGCCAGCAGTCTCCGACAGGTCTACGAGCAGTACTTC. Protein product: CASSLRQVYEQYF.

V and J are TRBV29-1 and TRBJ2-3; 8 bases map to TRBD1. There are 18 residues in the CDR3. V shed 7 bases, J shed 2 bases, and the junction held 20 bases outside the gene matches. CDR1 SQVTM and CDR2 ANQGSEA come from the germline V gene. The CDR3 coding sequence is TGCAGCGCCATATTATCTTTATTGGACAGGGAAACCACAGATACGCAGTATTTT. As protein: CSAILSLLDRETTDTQYF.

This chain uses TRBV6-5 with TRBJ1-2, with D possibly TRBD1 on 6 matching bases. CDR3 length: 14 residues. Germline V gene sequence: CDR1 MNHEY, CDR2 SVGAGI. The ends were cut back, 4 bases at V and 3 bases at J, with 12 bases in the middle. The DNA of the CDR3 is TGTGCCAGCAGTTTCGGACAGAACGACTATGGCTACACCTTC. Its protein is CASSFGQNDYGYTF.

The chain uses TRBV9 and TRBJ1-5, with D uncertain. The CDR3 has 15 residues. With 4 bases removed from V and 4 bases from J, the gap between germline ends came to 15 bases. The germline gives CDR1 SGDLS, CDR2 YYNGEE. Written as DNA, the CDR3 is TGTGCCAGCAGCCTAGAGGCCGGGGTAAATCAGCCCCAGCATTTT. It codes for CASSLEAGVNQPQHF.

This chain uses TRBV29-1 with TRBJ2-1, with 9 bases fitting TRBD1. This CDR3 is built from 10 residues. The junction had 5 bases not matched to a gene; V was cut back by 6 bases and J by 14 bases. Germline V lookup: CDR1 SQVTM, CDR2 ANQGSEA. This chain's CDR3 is CSVATGGEFF. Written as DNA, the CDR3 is TGCAGCGTAGCAACAGGGGGCGAGTTCTTC.

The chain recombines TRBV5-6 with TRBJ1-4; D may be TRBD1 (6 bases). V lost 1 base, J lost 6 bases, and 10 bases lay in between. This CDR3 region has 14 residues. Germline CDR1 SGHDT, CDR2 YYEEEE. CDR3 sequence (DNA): TGTGCCAGCAGCTTGCCAGGGGAAGATGAAAAACTGTTTTTT. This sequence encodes CASSLPGEDEKLFF.

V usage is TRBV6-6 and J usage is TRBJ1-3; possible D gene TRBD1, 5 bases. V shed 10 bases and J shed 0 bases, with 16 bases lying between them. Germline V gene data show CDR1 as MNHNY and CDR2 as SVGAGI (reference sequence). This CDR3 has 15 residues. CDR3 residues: CATNPDISSGNTIYF. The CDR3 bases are TGTGCCACCAATCCGGACATAAGCTCTGGAAACACCATATATTTT.

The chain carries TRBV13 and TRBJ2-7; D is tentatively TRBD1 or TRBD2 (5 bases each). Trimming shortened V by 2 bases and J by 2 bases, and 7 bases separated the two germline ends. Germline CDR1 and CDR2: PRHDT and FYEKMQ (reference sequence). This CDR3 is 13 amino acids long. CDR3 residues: CASSLRGAYEQYF. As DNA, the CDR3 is TGTGCCAGCAGCTTACGAGGGGCCTACGAGCAGTACTTC.

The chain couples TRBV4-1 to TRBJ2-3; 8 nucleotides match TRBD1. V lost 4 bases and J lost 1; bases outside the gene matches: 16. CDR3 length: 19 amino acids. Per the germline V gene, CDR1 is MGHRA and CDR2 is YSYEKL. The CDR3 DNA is TGCGCCAGCAGCCTTACCCCCGGGACAGGTCTTTGGGGCACAGATACGCAGTATTTT. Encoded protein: CASSLTPGTGLWGTDTQYF.

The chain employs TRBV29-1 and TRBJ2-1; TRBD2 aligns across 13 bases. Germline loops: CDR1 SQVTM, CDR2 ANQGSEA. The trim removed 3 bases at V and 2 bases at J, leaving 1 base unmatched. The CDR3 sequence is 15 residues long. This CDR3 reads CSVDGTSGAYNEQFF. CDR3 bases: TGCAGCGTTGACGGGACTAGCGGGGCCTACAATGAGCAGTTCTTC.

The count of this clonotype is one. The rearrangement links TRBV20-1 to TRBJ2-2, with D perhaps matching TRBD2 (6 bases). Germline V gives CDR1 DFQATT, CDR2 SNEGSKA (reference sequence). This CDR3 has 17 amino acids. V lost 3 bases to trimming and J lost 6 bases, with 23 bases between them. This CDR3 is CSASPSRVDYRSGELFF. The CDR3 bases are TGCAGTGCTAGCCCGAGTCGGGTGGACTATCGGTCCGGGGAGCTGTTTTTT.

The CDR3 protein is CASSQEPPEEQYF. CDR3 coding DNA: TGTGCCAGCAGCCAAGAGCCCCCTGAGGAGCAGTACTTC. The chain couples TRBV14 to TRBJ2-7, with D hard to call. The CDR3 has 13 residues. The V end was cut by 0 bases, the J end by 7 bases, with 10 bases between. The germline V gene has CDR1 SGHDN and CDR2 FVKESK.

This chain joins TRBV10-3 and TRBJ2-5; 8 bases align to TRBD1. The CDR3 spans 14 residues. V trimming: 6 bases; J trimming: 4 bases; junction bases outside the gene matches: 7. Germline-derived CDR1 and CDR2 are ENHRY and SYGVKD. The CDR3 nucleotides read TGTGCCATCAGGCTGACAGGGGAGGCAGAGACCCAGTACTTC. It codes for CAIRLTGEAETQYF.

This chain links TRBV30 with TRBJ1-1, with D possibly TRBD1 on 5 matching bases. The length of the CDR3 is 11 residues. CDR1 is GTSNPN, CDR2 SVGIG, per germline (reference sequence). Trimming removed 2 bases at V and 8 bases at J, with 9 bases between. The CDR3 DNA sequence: TGTGCCTGGAGTTTTTACAGGGAAGCTTTCTTT. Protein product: CAWSFYREAFF. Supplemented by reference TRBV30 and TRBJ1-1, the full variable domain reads SQTIHQWPATLVQPVGSPLSLECTVEGTSNPNLYWYRQAAGRGLQLLFYSVGIGQISSEVPQNLSASRPQDRQFILSSKKLLLSDSGFYLCAWSFYREAFFGQGTRLTVV.

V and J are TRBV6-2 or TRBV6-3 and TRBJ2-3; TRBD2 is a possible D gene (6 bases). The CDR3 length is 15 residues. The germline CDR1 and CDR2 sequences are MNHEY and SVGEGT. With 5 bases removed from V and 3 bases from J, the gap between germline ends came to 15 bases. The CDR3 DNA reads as TGTGCCAGCAGTCCACTCCTAGCGACTACAGATACGCAGTATTTT. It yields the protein CASSPLLATTDTQYF.

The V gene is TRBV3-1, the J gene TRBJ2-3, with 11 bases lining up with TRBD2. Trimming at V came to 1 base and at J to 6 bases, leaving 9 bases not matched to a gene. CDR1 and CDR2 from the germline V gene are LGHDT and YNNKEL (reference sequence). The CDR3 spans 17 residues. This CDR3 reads CASSQVGSGRAWDTQYF. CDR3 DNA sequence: TGTGCCAGCAGCCAAGTAGGTAGCGGGAGGGCCTGGGATACGCAGTATTTT.

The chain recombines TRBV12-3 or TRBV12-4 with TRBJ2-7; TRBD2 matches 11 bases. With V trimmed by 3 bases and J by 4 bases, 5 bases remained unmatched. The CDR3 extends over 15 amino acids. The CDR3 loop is CASSFGTSGLYEQYF. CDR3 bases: TGTGCCAGCAGTTTCGGGACTAGCGGTTTGTACGAGCAGTACTTC.

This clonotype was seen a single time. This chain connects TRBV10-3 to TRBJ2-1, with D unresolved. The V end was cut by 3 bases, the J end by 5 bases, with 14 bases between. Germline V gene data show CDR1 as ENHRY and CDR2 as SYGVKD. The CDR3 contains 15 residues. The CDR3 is CAISEFPYPDNEQFF. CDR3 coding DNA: TGTGCCATCAGTGAATTCCCTTACCCCGACAATGAGCAGTTCTTC.

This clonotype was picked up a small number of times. The DNA for the CDR3 is TGTGCCAGCAGTCCCCTACTGAGCTCCTACAATGAGCAGTTCTTC. Its protein product is CASSPLLSSYNEQFF. This sequence joins TRBV12-3 or TRBV12-4 and TRBJ2-1; D uncertain. The CDR3 runs 15 residues. Trimming stripped 5 bases from V and 0 bases from J, with 11 bases between.

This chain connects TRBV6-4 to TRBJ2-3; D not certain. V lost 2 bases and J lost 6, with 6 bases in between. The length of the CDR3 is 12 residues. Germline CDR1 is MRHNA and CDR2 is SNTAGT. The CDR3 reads CASSDLGDTQYF. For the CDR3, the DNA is TGTGCCAGCAGTGACCTTGGCGATACGCAGTATTTT.

The CDR3 reads CASSAYVSGEQFF. CDR3 DNA: TGTGCCAGCAGCGCTTATGTGAGTGGTGAGCAGTTCTTC. V gene TRBV7-2 combines with J gene TRBJ2-1; unclear D gene. The V gene's germline CDR1 is SGHTA and CDR2 FQGNSA. Trimming removed 5 bases at V and 9 bases at J, with 14 bases between. This CDR3 is built from 13 residues.